This TCR beta chain was sequenced for a study of response to subunit inactivated influenza vaccine. The CDR3 consists of 12 residues. Germline V lookup: CDR1 DFQATT, CDR2 SNEGSKA (reference sequence). Trimming left V 2 bases short and J 2 bases short, with 5 bases between. TCRdb re-called the RT-PCR reads with MiXCR, one entry per CDR3 protein. The sample has about 520,000 distinct CDR3 sequences, roughly 7.6% seen once. General study findings and limits: With each seasonal influenza vaccination, the authors suggested, few new T cells are recruited.

Worth noting for this clonotype: Its antigen is as yet unknown.

This clonotype originated in a man aged 45 to 70 who received an inactivated influenza vaccine. The J gene is TRBJ2-3, the V gene TRBV20-1; D is undetermined. This specimen consisted of PBMCs from blood, obtained roughly 24 months after vaccination. CDR3 residues: CSARHHTDTQYF. For the CDR3, the DNA is TGCAGTGCTAGACACCACACAGATACGCAGTATTTT.